The 30 T cell receptor beta chains below all came from one sample that was sequenced in a study of T-cell reconstitution after alpha-beta-depleted transplantation in children. Preparing the TCRbeta library involved the use of unique molecular identifiers. From the PCR reads, TCRdb called clonotypes with MiXCR, one entry per CDR3 protein. The repertoire holds a few hundred thousand distinct CDR3 sequences, with 6.5% to 9% as singletons. What these receptors recognize is not known. Broader study findings: At the one-year point after transplant, T-cell counts and TCRbeta diversity were found to come mostly from T cells that had been newly produced.

Here the sequenced sample was peripheral blood, taken 360 days after TCRalphabeta/CD19-depleted stem cell transplant. The receptors here all came from a female patient aged 2-9 years who had a stem cell transplant for Fanconi anemia, so the T cells may come from the graft donor.

The chain joins TRBV11-2 to TRBJ2-5; D ambiguous. Germline V CDR1 and CDR2: SGHAT, FQNNGV. This CDR3 has 14 residues. Trimming removed 7 bases at V and 1 base at J, with 13 bases between. The CDR3 reads CASTPHIGQETQYF. The CDR3 bases are TGTGCCAGCACCCCGCATATCGGCCAAGAGACCCAGTACTTC.

This clonotype appeared many times. The J gene is TRBJ1-2, the V gene TRBV29-1; D unclear. This CDR3 has 13 residues. From germline, CDR1 is SQVTM and CDR2 ANQGSEA. V lost 3 bases and J lost 8, with 16 bases in between. The CDR3 DNA follows: TGCAGCGTTGATTCAGACCGTAACCGAGGCTACACCTTC. Its translation is CSVDSDRNRGYTF.

This clonotype was detected a few times. This chain uses TRBV7-2 with TRBJ2-1; a possible D gene is TRBD2 (5 bases). The CDR3 consists of 14 residues. Germline-derived CDR1 and CDR2 are SGHTA and FQGNSA. V lost 8 bases to trimming and J lost 4 bases, with 15 bases between them. CDR3 DNA: TGTGCCAGCGCCAAGGGAGCAACGTACAATGAGCAGTTCTTC. Encoded protein: CASAKGATYNEQFF.

The chain joins TRBV4-2 to TRBJ1-3; D is uncertain. Looked up from germline, CDR1 is LGHNA and CDR2 is YNFKEQ. The CDR3 is 13 residues long. V gave up 8 bases and J gave up 5 bases, with 13 bases separating them. CDR3 DNA sequence: TGTGCCAGCGGCAATAACGGGAGAAACACCATATATTTT. Protein: CASGNNGRNTIYF.

The sample holds many counts of this clonotype. The chain uses TRBV12-3 or TRBV12-4 and TRBJ2-2, with TRBD1 matching over 7 bases. The CDR3 is 16 amino acids. Trimming at V came to 3 bases and at J to 7 bases, leaving 11 bases not matched to a gene. The CDR3 bases are TGTGCCAGCAGTTTGTCGTCGGGCAGGGGGATCGGGGAGCTGTTTTTT. Its protein product is CASSLSSGRGIGELFF.

Many counts were recorded for this clonotype. The chain employs TRBV24-1 and TRBJ2-3, with 9 bases fitting TRBD1. This CDR3 region has 16 residues. The V gene's germline CDR1 is KGHDR and CDR2 SFDVKD. V trimming: 3 bases; J trimming: 3 bases; junction bases outside the gene matches: 6. The CDR3 loop is CATSDTGTGKTDTQYF. The CDR3 nucleotides are TGTGCCACCAGTGATACCGGGACAGGGAAGACAGATACGCAGTATTTT.

This clonotype was detected ten times or more. The chain recombines TRBV12-3 or TRBV12-4 with TRBJ1-1; no clear D gene. Trimming left V 5 bases short and J 1 base short, with 5 bases between. The CDR3 runs 12 residues. CDR3 sequence (DNA): TGTGCCAGCAGTGCCCCGAACACTGAAGCTTTCTTT. It encodes CASSAPNTEAFF.

In this sample, this clonotype turned up many times. V gene TRBV7-2 combines with J gene TRBJ1-1; D uncertain. V lost 3 bases to trimming and J lost 8 bases, with 4 bases between them. The CDR3 sequence is 10 residues long. Germline CDR1 is SGHTA and CDR2 is FQGNSA. CDR3 in DNA: TGTGCCAGCAGCTTCGGGGAAGCTTTCTTT. It is translated as CASSFGEAFF.

The chain joins TRBV18 to TRBJ1-3; D possibly corresponds to TRBD1 (6 bases). This CDR3 contains 15 residues. Trimming pared 4 bases from V and 4 bases from J, leaving 14 bases between. Germline values: CDR1 KGHSH, CDR2 LQKENI. The CDR3 bases are TGTGCCAGCTCACTTGCGGGGGGCGACGGAAACACCATATATTTT. Translating it yields CASSLAGGDGNTIYF.

Ten or more counts support this clonotype. In DNA, the CDR3 is TGTGCCAGCAGCTTAGGGCGGTCTAGCACTGAGCAGTTCTTC. Its protein is CASSLGRSSTEQFF. This chain connects TRBV7-2 to TRBJ2-1; tentative D call: TRBD2 (5 bases). V was trimmed by 1 base and J by 9 bases, leaving 13 bases between them. The CDR3 length is 14 residues. CDR1 is SGHTA, CDR2 FQGNSA, per germline.

CDR3 DNA: TGTGCCAGCAACACCATCGACAGGCGGGAAATCTACACCTTC. This gives the protein CASNTIDRREIYTF. The chain couples TRBV5-5 to TRBJ1-2, with D perhaps matching TRBD1 (6 bases). Trimming pared 6 bases from V and 10 bases from J, leaving 22 bases between. Germline CDR1 and CDR2: SGHKS and YYEKEE (reference sequence). The CDR3 extends over 14 amino acids.

The chain couples TRBV6-2 or TRBV6-3 to TRBJ2-4; 8 nucleotides agree with TRBD1. CDR1 is MNHEY and CDR2 is SVGEGT in the germline V gene. This CDR3 has 15 residues. J was trimmed by 4 bases and V by 6 bases; bases with no gene match: 8. Written as DNA, the CDR3 is TGTGCCAGCAGCCCCGGACAGGGAGTGAAAAACATTCAGTACTTC. Translated: CASSPGQGVKNIQYF.

This clonotype appeared a few times. The V and J genes are TRBV6-1 and TRBJ2-7; D is tentatively TRBD1 or TRBD2 (5 bases each). Trimming cost V 6 bases and J 2 bases, with 14 bases left between them. The length of the CDR3 is 14 residues. The germline V gene encodes CDR1 MNHNS and CDR2 SASEGT. The DNA of the CDR3 is TGTGCCAGCAGCCAACAGTCGGGACCCTACGAGCAGTACTTC. This encodes CASSQQSGPYEQYF.

This clonotype was recorded many times. This chain uses TRBV5-1 with TRBJ2-3; D remains unclear. CDR1 is SGHRS and CDR2 is YFSETQ in the germline V gene. V was cut by 2 bases and J by 5 bases, with 6 bases left in between. This CDR3 has 12 amino acids. Here the CDR3 reads CASSFLRDTQYF. CDR3 DNA sequence: TGCGCCAGCAGCTTCTTAAGAGATACGCAGTATTTT.

This clonotype was seen a handful of times. J is TRBJ1-5 and V is TRBV27, with no clear D. The germline V and J ends were trimmed by 6 bases and 3 bases, with 0 bases remaining between them. This CDR3 spans 10 amino acids. Germline CDR1 MNHEY, CDR2 SMNVEV (reference sequence). The CDR3 coding sequence is TGTGCCAGCAGCAATCAGCCCCAGCATTTT. This codes for CASSNQPQHF.

This clonotype showed up just once. This clone may be a read error of a much larger clone one base away. V gene TRBV6-5 combines with J gene TRBJ1-5; 10 nucleotides match TRBD1. This CDR3 comprises 14 residues. The V gene's germline CDR1 is MNHEY and CDR2 SVGAGI. CDR3 in DNA: TGTGGCAGCAGTTGGGACAGGGGAGGTCAGCCCCAGCATTTT. It specifies CGSSWDRGGQPQHF.

This clonotype has a count of ten or more. V usage is TRBV5-1 and J usage is TRBJ2-1; no reliable D call. The CDR3 is 13 amino acids. V dropped 5 bases and J dropped 0 bases, with 6 bases sitting between them. Germline CDR1 is SGHRS and CDR2 is YFSETQ. CDR3 protein: CASRPSSYNEQFF. The CDR3 DNA follows: TGCGCCAGCAGGCCCAGCTCCTACAATGAGCAGTTCTTC.

This clonotype has at least ten counts. V gene TRBV28 combines with J gene TRBJ2-7; the D gene is possibly TRBD2 (6 bases). The CDR3 has 14 amino acids. V lost 6 bases to trimming and J lost 3 bases, with 15 bases between them. Germline CDR1 and CDR2: MDHEN and SYDVKM. The CDR3 DNA follows: TGTGCCAGCAGCTTTCCAGGCGGGGACTACGAGCAGTACTTC. It is translated as CASSFPGGDYEQYF.

This clonotype was picked up many times. The CDR3 nucleotides are TGTGCCAGCAGTTTTGCGGGAGACCGGGACAATGAGCAGTTCTTC. Translation gives CASSFAGDRDNEQFF. The J gene is TRBJ2-1, the V gene TRBV12-3 or TRBV12-4; 7 bases agree with TRBD2. The CDR3 totals 15 residues. V lost 3 bases to trimming and J lost 5 bases; unmatched junction nucleotides: 7.

This clonotype was seen at least ten times. The rearrangement joins TRBV10-3 to TRBJ2-3; 8 nucleotides align to TRBD2. Germline-derived CDR1 and CDR2 are ENHRY and SYGVKD. Germline trimming cut 0 bases from V and 0 bases from J; bases unmatched to any gene: 5. The CDR3 is 17 amino acids. Here the CDR3 reads CAISESIGGGSTDTQYF. CDR3 nucleotides: TGTGCCATCAGTGAGTCGATCGGGGGGGGTAGCACAGATACGCAGTATTTT.

The table lists this clonotype with many counts. This chain connects TRBV4-3 to TRBJ1-2; D remains unclear. The CDR3 runs 13 residues. V was trimmed by 2 bases and J by 5 bases, leaving 9 bases between them. Germline loops: CDR1 LGHNA, CDR2 YSLEER. The CDR3 DNA reads as TGCGCCAGCAGCCAAAGTCGTGTTTATGGCTACACCTTC. It codes for CASSQSRVYGYTF.

The chain couples TRBV7-3 to TRBJ2-1; TRBD2 aligns across 8 bases. Per the germline V gene, CDR1 is SGHTA and CDR2 is FQGTGA. V was pared by 3 bases and J by 2 bases, with 9 bases of the junction left unmatched. The CDR3 loop spans 17 amino acids. The CDR3 spells CASSFLGGGPPYNEQFF. The CDR3 DNA sequence: TGTGCCAGCAGCTTCTTAGGCGGGGGGCCCCCCTACAATGAGCAGTTCTTC. Looking up the rest from reference TRBV7-3 and TRBJ2-1 gives the full variable domain: GAGVSQTPSNKVTEKGKYVELRCDPISGHTALYWYRQSLGQGPEFLIYFQGTGAADDSGLPNDRFFAVRPEGSVSTLKIQRTERGDSAVYLCASSFLGGGPPYNEQFFGPGTRLTVL.

This clonotype showed up just a few times. This chain connects TRBV30 to TRBJ1-2; D might be TRBD1 (6 bases). Germline loops: CDR1 GTSNPN, CDR2 SVGIG (reference sequence). This CDR3 has 13 residues. The V end lost 3 bases, the J end lost 6 bases, and 14 bases lay between the germline ends. CDR3 nucleotide sequence: TGTGCCTGGAGCCTACAGGGCCCACATGGCTACACCTTC. Amino acids: CAWSLQGPHGYTF.

This sequence joins TRBV6-5 and TRBJ1-4, with D uncertain. Trimming took off 5 bases at V and 4 bases at J, with 14 bases between the two ends. This CDR3 contains 15 residues. From germline, CDR1 is MNHEY and CDR2 SVGAGI. The CDR3 region is CASSPETVGNEKLFF. CDR3 in DNA: TGTGCCAGCAGTCCCGAAACCGTGGGTAATGAAAAACTGTTTTTT.

This clonotype was picked up many times. In DNA form, the CDR3 reads TGTGCCAGCCATTCTCCTAATCAGCCCCAGCATTTT. Amino acid sequence: CASHSPNQPQHF. The chain employs TRBV5-6 and TRBJ1-5, with D unclear. CDR1 is SGHDT and CDR2 is YYEEEE in the germline V gene. V lost 7 bases and J lost 4, with 9 bases in between. This CDR3 spans 12 amino acids.

This clonotype was found many times. The chain employs TRBV7-8 and TRBJ2-7, with D possibly matching TRBD2 (5 bases). V was cut by 5 bases and J by 2 bases, with 16 bases left in between. Germline V gives CDR1 SGHVS, CDR2 FQNEAQ. There are 15 residues in the CDR3. The CDR3 is CASSPAGGTTYEQYF. In DNA form, the CDR3 reads TGTGCCAGCAGCCCAGCAGGAGGCACGACCTACGAGCAGTACTTC.

This clonotype was counted many times. J is TRBJ2-3 and V is TRBV7-2, with TRBD2 matching over 9 bases. Germline CDR1 reads SGHTA; CDR2 reads FQGNSA. V was pared by 1 base and J by 2 bases, with 10 bases of the junction left unmatched. The CDR3 is 18 residues long. The CDR3, as DNA: TGTGCCAGCAGCTTAGGGCAGGGACTAGCCTTATCCACAGATACGCAGTATTTT. Translated, it gives CASSLGQGLALSTDTQYF.

This clonotype was recorded many times. The rearrangement uses TRBV20-1 and TRBJ2-3; D remains ambiguous. This CDR3 region has 15 residues. Germline V gene sequence: CDR1 DFQATT, CDR2 SNEGSKA (reference sequence). Trimming left V 3 bases short and J 2 bases short, with 15 bases between. CDR3 nucleotide sequence: TGCAGTGCTAGGATTGGATTTCGCAACACAGATACGCAGTATTTT. The encoded protein is CSARIGFRNTDTQYF.

This clonotype occurred a few times. The chain has TRBV7-9 and TRBJ2-3; TRBD1 matches 8 bases. Germline CDR1 reads SEHNR; CDR2 reads FQNEAQ (reference sequence). This CDR3 contains 14 residues. V lost 9 bases to trimming and J lost 5 bases; unmatched junction nucleotides: 10. The CDR3 DNA follows: TGTGCCAGTTCGGAGGGCAGGGGGCAAGATACGCAGTATTTT. It yields the protein CASSEGRGQDTQYF. Using reference TRBV7-9 and TRBJ2-3 for the parts outside the CDR3, the full variable domain is DTGVSQNPRHKITKRGQNVTFRCDPISEHNRLYWYRQTLGQGPEFLTYFQNEAQLEKSRLLSDRFSAERPKGSFSTLEIQRTEQGDSAMYLCASSEGRGQDTQYFGPGTRLTVL.

This clonotype has a handful of counts. The V call is TRBV11-2, the J call TRBJ1-1; D is unresolved. CDR3 length equals 14 residues. Germline V gene sequence: CDR1 SGHAT, CDR2 FQNNGV. V was clipped by 0 bases and J by 4 bases, with 9 bases between them. For the CDR3, the DNA is TGTGCCAGCAGCTTAGAACCGGGAAGCACTGAAGCTTTCTTT. This translates into CASSLEPGSTEAFF.